This T cell receptor (beta chain) was documented in a study of cytomegalovirus exposure and HLA in healthy donors. V was pared by 0 bases and J by 5 bases, with 8 bases between. Germline V lookup: CDR1 ENHRY, CDR2 SYGVKD. The CDR3 has 14 residues. A few counts support this clone. The target antigen is unknown. The study's findings and limits: Within an earlier analysis, most TCR beta V segments proved productive either about 90% or about 30% of the time. The study reported that TCR beta sequences accurately predicted HLA-A and HLA-B alleles in most subjects. V- and J-gene trimming of TCR beta was linked (in a later analysis) to a missense DCLRE1C variant.

PCR was performed using 60 Vbeta and 13 Jbeta primers. This table comes from immunoSEQ multiplex PCR, and its TCRdb copy is limited to in-frame clones, with some not included. The sample shows about 89,000 clones, under 85% of them seen only once. J is TRBJ1-5 and V is TRBV10-3; D gene unclear. This TCR came from a male donor in good health and CMV-seronegative. The specimen sequenced was PBMCs. Here the CDR3 DNA reads TGTGCCATCAGTGAGTCGTGGGGAGATCAGCCCCAGCATTTT. Translated: CAISESWGDQPQHF.